This T cell receptor (beta chain) was sequenced for a study of shared clonotypes between healthy human individuals. Overall study context: Those who served as donors were a couple of women and a few men between the ages of 18 and 49.

Profiling relied on immunoSEQ multiplex PCR, and the TCRdb table lists in-frame clones only, not all of them. The top ten hold about 12% of the sample, which has hundreds of thousands of clones, around three quarters seen once. CDR1 and CDR2 (germline): SGHTA, FQGNSA. Trimming stripped 1 base from V and 7 bases from J, with 6 bases between. The CDR3 loop spans 12 amino acids. This chain connects TRBV7-2 to TRBJ2-3; D is undetermined. The sequencing sample was made of PBMCs. This TCR was sampled from a woman aged 40 to 50 in good health. Some clones in this sample may be carry-over from other donors' samples. The CDR3 DNA reads as TGTGCCAGCAGCTTAGAAACAAATACGCAGTATTTT. Translation gives CASSLETNTQYF.